The clone carrying this T cell receptor beta chain has a handful of counts. Its target is not known. This specimen belongs to a study of human T cells and chemical hapten exposure. Broader study findings: Correlating positively with patch test score were the PT1 expanded TCR counts.

TCRdb reprocessed the RACE reads with MiXCR, giving one entry per CDR3 protein. The sample comprises about 160,000 distinct CDR3 sequences, about 27% of which are singletons, and 2% to 2.5% rests with the top ten. The germline CDR1 and CDR2 sequences are MNHNS and SASEGT. The CDR3 runs to 15 residues. V lost 8 bases and J lost 2; bases outside the gene matches: 6. Time point defined: patch test 3, about 24 weeks after DPC sensitization. Indicated treatment: therapeutic diphenylcyclopropenone sensitization with weekly scalp DPC. The clonotype was recovered from a woman in her late teens or twenties with alopecia areata. Some clones in this sample may be carry-over from other donors' samples. This rearrangement joins TRBV6-1 to TRBJ2-6; 7 nucleotides align to TRBD1. Sequencing was performed on whole blood, taken in connection with sensitization to the hapten diphenylcyclopropenone (DPC). The CDR3 DNA reads TGTGCCAGCGGTCTAACAGGGGCTGGGGCCAACGTCCTGACTTTC. This encodes CASGLTGAGANVLTF.